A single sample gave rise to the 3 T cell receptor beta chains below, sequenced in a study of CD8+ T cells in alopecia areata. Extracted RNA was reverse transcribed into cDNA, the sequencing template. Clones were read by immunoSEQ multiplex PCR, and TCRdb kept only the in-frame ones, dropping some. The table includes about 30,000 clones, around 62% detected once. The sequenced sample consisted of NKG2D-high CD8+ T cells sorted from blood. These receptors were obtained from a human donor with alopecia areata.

The CDR3: CASSLHAATYEQYF. CDR3 sequence (DNA): TGTGCCAGCAGTTTACATGCGGCAACCTACGAGCAGTACTTC. The gene calls are TRBV27 and TRBJ2-7; D is ambiguous. Germline V gene lookup returns CDR1 MNHEY and CDR2 SMNVEV (reference sequence). The CDR3 totals 14 residues. V dropped 2 bases and J dropped 2 bases, with 10 bases sitting between them.

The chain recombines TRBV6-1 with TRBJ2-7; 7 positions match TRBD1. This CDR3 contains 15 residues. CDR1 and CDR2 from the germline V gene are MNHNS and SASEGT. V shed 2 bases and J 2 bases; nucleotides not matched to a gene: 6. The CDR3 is CASSEFWDRAYEQYF. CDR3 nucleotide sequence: TGTGCCAGCAGTGAATTTTGGGACAGAGCCTACGAGCAGTACTTC.

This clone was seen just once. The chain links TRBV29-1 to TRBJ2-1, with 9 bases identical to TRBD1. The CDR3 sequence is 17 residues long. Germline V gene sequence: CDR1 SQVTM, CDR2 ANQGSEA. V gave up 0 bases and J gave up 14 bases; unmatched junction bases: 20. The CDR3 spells CSVEDRDRDLILASKFF. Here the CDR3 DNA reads TGCAGCGTTGAAGATCGGGACAGGGACCTTATTTTGGCCAGTAAGTTCTTC.